This is a list of T cell receptor beta chains from one sample in a study of cytomegalovirus exposure and HLA in healthy donors. This table comes from immunoSEQ multiplex PCR, and its TCRdb copy is limited to in-frame clones, with some not included. The table lists 20,000 to 30,000 clones, about four fifths of them singletons, with about 4.2% in the top ten. The specimen sequenced was PBMCs. The receptors here all came from a male donor in good health and CMV-seronegative. Each CDR3 is given with its conserved first and last residue. A D gene is named only where the DNA matches it firmly. Clone size is stated in some rows and not others, as once, few, many or a class when expanded.

abundance	len	d_gene	v_gene	j_gene	CDR3nt	CDR3aa
once	13	TRBD1	TRBV19	TRBJ2-7	TGTGCCAGTGGGACAGGGGGGTCCTACGAGCAGTACTTC	CASGTGGSYEQYF
-	17	TRBD1	TRBV6-1	TRBJ2-7	TGTGCCAGCAGTGATGGGAAGTGGGGGACAGGGACCTACGAGCAGTACTTC	CASSDGKWGTGTYEQYF
-	14	-	TRBV9	TRBJ2-7	TGTGCCAGCAGCGTAGGCCCAGATGACTACGAGCAGTACTTC	CASSVGPDDYEQYF
-	16	TRBD2	TRBV10-3	TRBJ2-3	TGTGCCATCAGTGGAACTGGACTAGCGGGCACAGATACGCAGTATTTT	CAISGTGLAGTDTQYF
-	17	TRBD2	TRBV18	TRBJ2-5	TGTGCCAGCTCACCGCCCCTAGCGGGAGGGCCCGATGAGACCCAGTACTTC	CASSPPLAGGPDETQYF
-	16	TRBD2	TRBV5-1	TRBJ2-1	TGCGCCAGCAGCTCCCAGAGCGGGGAGCTCTACAATGAGCAGTTCTTC	CASSSQSGELYNEQFF
-	16	TRBD1	TRBV5-1	TRBJ2-2	TGCGCCAGCAGCTTGGGGTCAGGGGGCCGCACCGGGGAGCTGTTTTTT	CASSLGSGGRTGELFF
-	15	-	TRBV7-3	TRBJ2-3	TGTGCCAGCAGCGAAAGGGCAGGGGTCACAGATACGCAGTATTTT	CASSERAGVTDTQYF
-	12	-	TRBV28	TRBJ2-7	TGTGCCAGCAGTTCCACTAGTGTCGAGCAGTACTTC	CASSSTSVEQYF
-	14	-	TRBV6-6	TRBJ1-5	TGTGCCAGCAGCGTTGTCCGTAGCAATCAGCCCCAGCATTTT	CASSVVRSNQPQHF
once	15	-	TRBV25-1	TRBJ2-7	TGTGCCAGCAGTGACACAACAGGGAGCGACTACGAGCAGTACTTC	CASSDTTGSDYEQYF
few	13	-	TRBV7-2	TRBJ1-1	TGTGCCAGCAGCTTAGCCACAGAAGCTGAAGCTTTCTTT	CASSLATEAEAFF
-	15	-	TRBV6-1	TRBJ2-1	TGTGCCAGCAGTGCCGGGGGGCTAGTCTACAATGAGCAGTTCTTC	CASSAGGLVYNEQFF
few	13	-	TRBV27	TRBJ2-7	TGTGCCAGCAGTCCCTACGGAGGAAGCGAGCAGTACTTC	CASSPYGGSEQYF
-	15	TRBD2	TRBV28	TRBJ2-5	TGTGCCAGCAGTTCCTTACTAGCGGGGGTTTCGACCCAGTACTTC	CASSSLLAGVSTQYF
-	13	-	TRBV28	TRBJ2-7	TGTGCCAGCAGTTTAAGTTCCGGCTACGAGCAGTACTTC	CASSLSSGYEQYF
-	19	-	TRBV7-2	TRBJ2-3	TGTGCCAGCAGCTTAGTCGGCAGGGAAGGCGAGCTCGAGACAGATACGCAGTATTTT	CASSLVGREGELETDTQYF
once	14	-	TRBV7-2	TRBJ1-5	TGTGCCAGCAGCTTAGCAGGGGGGGGTCAGCCCCAGCATTTT	CASSLAGGGQPQHF
-	15	-	TRBV19	TRBJ2-2	TGTGCCAGTAGTCTCTGGAGATCGAACACCGGGGAGCTGTTTTTT	CASSLWRSNTGELFF
-	14	-	TRBV7-9	TRBJ2-7	TGTGCCAGCAGCTTAGACTCAAGTTCCTACGAGCAGTACTTC	CASSLDSSSYEQYF
-	15	-	TRBV4-3	TRBJ2-2	TGCGCCAGCAGCCGAGGAAACAGGGACACCGGGGAGCTGTTTTTT	CASSRGNRDTGELFF
-	15	-	TRBV25-1	TRBJ1-5	TGTGCCAGCAGTACGACACGTCAATGGTTCCAGCCCCAGCATTTT	CASSTTRQWFQPQHF
-	13	-	TRBV19	TRBJ2-5	TGTGCCAGTAGTATAGGGCAGCTAGCGTTCCAGTACTTC	CASSIGQLAFQYF
-	12	-	TRBV6-1	TRBJ1-1	TGTGCCAGCCGACTCGAAAACACTGAAGCTTTCTTT	CASRLENTEAFF
-	19	TRBD1	TRBV4-1	TRBJ2-3	TGCGCCAGCAGCCAAGCAACCCCGGGACAGGAGATTAGCACAGATACGCAGTATTTT	CASSQATPGQEISTDTQYF
-	16	TRBD2	TRBV9	TRBJ2-5	TGTGCCAGCAGCGTAGAGGGACTAGCGGGAGTGGAGACCCAGTACTTC	CASSVEGLAGVETQYF
-	14	TRBD1	TRBV7-9	TRBJ2-7	TGTGCCAGCAGCGCACGACAGGGGCCCTACGAGCAGTACTTC	CASSARQGPYEQYF
-	15	-	TRBV6-1	TRBJ2-7	TGTGCCAGCAGTGAAGTCGGGGACTGGAGTTTCGAGCAGTACTTC	CASSEVGDWSFEQYF
-	13	-	TRBV6-1	TRBJ2-7	TGTGCCAGCAGTTCGGTAGTAACCTACGAGCAGTACTTC	CASSSVVTYEQYF
-	15	-	TRBV5-1	TRBJ2-1	TGCGCCAGCAGCCACCCCGACAGGTTAGGGGGTGAGCAGTTCTTC	CASSHPDRLGGEQFF
-	13	-	TRBV11-1	TRBJ2-2	TGTGCCAGCACCCCCCGGGGGACCGGGGAGCTGTTTTTT	CASTPRGTGELFF
few	13	-	TRBV9	TRBJ1-1	TGTGCCAGCAGCGTAGAACAGGGAGTGGAAGCTTTCTTT	CASSVEQGVEAFF
few	15	TRBD2	TRBV4-3	TRBJ2-5	TGCGCCAGCAGCCAAGATTTTAGCGGGAGTGAGACCCAGTACTTC	CASSQDFSGSETQYF
-	12	-	TRBV7-8	TRBJ2-7	TGTGCCAGCAGCTTACGCGGAGTCGAGCAGTACTTC	CASSLRGVEQYF